The 20 T cell receptor beta chains in this list originate from one sample, sequenced in a study of response to subunit inactivated influenza vaccine. TCRdb reprocessed the RT-PCR reads via MiXCR and lists one record per CDR3 protein. There are about 650,000 distinct CDR3 sequences in the sample; more than 15% occur only once, and roughly 12% lies in the top ten. The input for sequencing was PBMCs from blood, taken roughly 12 days after vaccination. Every receptor here comes from a man aged 50-60 years who received an inactivated influenza vaccine.

This clonotype was seen more than once but under ten times. This sequence joins TRBV5-1 and TRBJ2-2; D uncertain. Germline V CDR1 and CDR2: SGHRS, YFSETQ. The CDR3 covers 14 residues. The V and J ends lost 1 base and 1 base respectively, with 5 bases between them. The DNA for the CDR3 is TGCGCCAGCAGCTTGATCGAGAACACCGGGGAGCTGTTTTTT. This gives the protein CASSLIENTGELFF.

In its sample, this clonotype was seen a few times. The chain joins TRBV20-1 to TRBJ2-3; D is unresolved. Germline CDR1 DFQATT, CDR2 SNEGSKA (reference sequence). This CDR3 contains 15 residues. V was clipped by 2 bases and J by 0 bases, with 12 bases between them. The CDR3 nucleotides are TGCAGTGCTAGACCCCGGCGGCTGAGCACAGATACGCAGTATTTT. This gives the protein CSARPRRLSTDTQYF.

This clonotype appeared a few times. This sequence joins TRBV29-1 and TRBJ2-1; D is perhaps TRBD1 (6 bases). Between the trimmed V and J ends, which lost 7 bases and 0 bases, there was a span of 10 bases. Germline CDR1 SQVTM, CDR2 ANQGSEA. The CDR3 is 13 residues long. This CDR3 is CSGDKISYNEQFF. The CDR3 coding sequence is TGCAGCGGGGACAAGATCTCCTACAATGAGCAGTTCTTC.

This sequence joins TRBV5-1 and TRBJ2-5, with D hard to call. This CDR3 is 13 amino acids long. From germline, CDR1 is SGHRS and CDR2 YFSETQ. Trimming shortened V by 2 bases and J by 5 bases, and 10 bases separated the two germline ends. CDR3 coding DNA: TGCGCCAGCAGCTTCCGGCTGGGCGAGACCCAGTACTTC. This gives the protein CASSFRLGETQYF. Full variable domain (rest looked up from reference TRBV5-1 and TRBJ2-5): KAGVTQTPRYLIKTRGQQVTLSCSPISGHRSVSWYQQTPGQGLQFLFEYFSETQRNKGNFPGRFSGRQFSNSRSEMNVSTLELGDSALYLCASSFRLGETQYFGPGTRLLVL.

There are a few counts of this clonotype. The chain couples TRBV6-5 to TRBJ2-3; D is ambiguous. CDR1 MNHEY and CDR2 SVGAGI come from the germline V gene. The CDR3 is 15 residues long. The V end lost 6 bases, the J end lost 0 bases, and 13 bases lay between the germline ends. For the CDR3, the DNA is TGTGCCAGCAGCGTTACATATGGCAGCACAGATACGCAGTATTTT. The encoded protein is CASSVTYGSTDTQYF.

The genes are TRBV27 and TRBJ1-1; TRBD1 agrees at 10 bases. V lost 6 bases, J lost 0 bases, and 4 bases stayed unmatched. The CDR3 consists of 15 residues. Germline V gene lookup returns CDR1 MNHEY and CDR2 SMNVEV (reference sequence). The CDR3 sequence is CASSRQGAMNTEAFF. The CDR3 region has the DNA TGTGCCAGCAGCAGACAGGGGGCAATGAACACTGAAGCTTTCTTT.

The chain is built from TRBV6-2 or TRBV6-3 and TRBJ1-5; D ambiguous. The CDR3 is 16 residues long. The V end was cut by 8 bases, the J end by 1 base, with 18 bases between. Germline CDR1 MNHEY, CDR2 SVGEGT. In DNA, the CDR3 is TGTGCCAGCCATCCATCCCGACATAGAAGCAATCAGCCCCAGCATTTT. It codes for CASHPSRHRSNQPQHF.

Only a few counts were recorded for this clonotype. This sequence joins TRBV4-2 and TRBJ1-2; perhaps TRBD1 as D (6 bases). Trimming stripped 0 bases from V and 2 bases from J, with 10 bases between. CDR3 length equals 15 residues. Germline CDR1 reads LGHNA; CDR2 reads YNFKEQ. The CDR3 is CASSQDLTGNYGYTF. CDR3 nucleotide sequence: TGTGCCAGCAGCCAAGATTTGACAGGCAACTATGGCTACACCTTC.

The chain joins TRBV6-2 or TRBV6-3 to TRBJ2-3; 7 bases fit TRBD1. Germline V CDR1 and CDR2: MNHEY, SVGEGT. The CDR3 has 14 amino acids. The junction had 12 bases not matched to a gene; V was cut back by 6 bases and J by 9 bases. The CDR3 here is CASSRGTSPHTQYF. DNA for the CDR3: TGTGCCAGCAGCAGGGGGACCAGCCCGCACACGCAGTATTTT.

The chain uses TRBV7-9 and TRBJ2-1, with D hard to call. The CDR3 has 15 residues. The germline gives CDR1 SEHNR, CDR2 FQNEAQ (reference sequence). Trimming took 4 bases from V and 2 from J, leaving 12 bases between them. The CDR3 bases are TGTGCCAGCAGCTCCCTCCAGAACACCTACAATGAGCAGTTCTTC. Translating gives CASSSLQNTYNEQFF.

This clonotype was seen only a few times. The V call is TRBV28, the J call TRBJ1-2; TRBD1 aligns across 9 bases. Unmatched junction bases numbered 2, after V lost 3 bases and J lost 3 bases. Germline V lookup: CDR1 MDHEN, CDR2 SYDVKM. The CDR3 runs 14 residues. In DNA, the CDR3 is TGTGCCAGCAGTTTGACAGGGGGGGACTATGGCTACACCTTC. Its translation: CASSLTGGDYGYTF.

The chain joins TRBV5-1 to TRBJ2-5; 10 bases match TRBD1. The CDR3 runs to 14 residues. J gave up 10 bases and V 1 base, and 7 bases lay outside the gene matches. Germline CDR1 reads SGHRS; CDR2 reads YFSETQ. The CDR3 nucleotides read TGCGCCAGCAGCTTGAGGACAGGGGGGGTGGACCAGTACTTC. As protein: CASSLRTGGVDQYF.

The genes are TRBV7-2 and TRBJ1-2; 7 bases map to TRBD1. The CDR3 is 15 residues long. V trimming: 2 bases; J trimming: 4 bases; junction bases outside the gene matches: 7. CDR1 is SGHTA and CDR2 is FQGNSA in the germline V gene. CDR3 loop: CASSLLQGWGYGYTF. The CDR3 nucleotides are TGTGCCAGCAGCTTATTACAGGGGTGGGGCTATGGCTACACCTTC.

The rearrangement joins TRBV9 to TRBJ2-1; 9 bases are a match to TRBD2. Germline CDR1 and CDR2: SGDLS and YYNGEE. The trim removed 3 bases at V and 6 bases at J, leaving 7 bases unmatched. The CDR3 runs 15 residues. The CDR3 reads CASSAASGVSNEQFF. CDR3 DNA sequence: TGTGCCAGCAGCGCGGCTAGCGGGGTCAGCAATGAGCAGTTCTTC.

In this sample, this clonotype turned up a few times. The rearrangement links TRBV20-1 to TRBJ2-5; 8 bases match TRBD2. This CDR3 is 14 amino acids long. The germline gives CDR1 DFQATT, CDR2 SNEGSKA (reference sequence). Trimming removed 2 bases from V and 5 bases from J; junction bases left unmatched: 7. CDR3 DNA: TGCAGTGCTAGAAGTCCGGGAGGGACGGAGACCCAGTACTTC. Residues: CSARSPGGTETQYF.

This clonotype has a handful of counts. J is TRBJ2-2 and V is TRBV3-1; maybe TRBD2 (6 bases). Looked up from germline, CDR1 is LGHDT and CDR2 is YNNKEL (reference sequence). Between the trimmed V and J ends, which lost 2 bases and 2 bases, there was a span of 9 bases. The CDR3 totals 15 residues. CDR3 DNA sequence: TGTGCCAGCAGCCAACGGCGGGGTAACACCGGGGAGCTGTTTTTT. Translated, it gives CASSQRRGNTGELFF.

In its sample, this clonotype was seen a few times. This chain joins TRBV11-2 and TRBJ1-3, with unresolved D. The CDR3 contains 14 residues. V gave up 1 base and J gave up 3 bases, with 7 bases separating them. Germline loops: CDR1 SGHAT, CDR2 FQNNGV. In DNA, the CDR3 is TGTGCCAGCAGCTTAGCGGTCGGTGGAAACACCATATATTTT. As protein: CASSLAVGGNTIYF.

A few counts support this clonotype. The V call is TRBV20-1, the J call TRBJ2-3, with D possibly matching TRBD1 (5 bases). Germline lookup yields CDR1 DFQATT and CDR2 SNEGSKA (reference sequence). The CDR3 sequence is 10 residues long. Trimming pared 6 bases from V and 5 bases from J, leaving 6 bases between. CDR3 bases: TGCAGTGCAGGGGAAGATACGCAGTATTTT. Residues: CSAGEDTQYF.

This clonotype was counted only a few times. This chain uses TRBV12-3 or TRBV12-4 with TRBJ2-1; TRBD2 matches 11 bases. This CDR3 region has 16 residues. After removal of 8 bases from V and 9 bases from J, the junction contained 15 bases not matched to a gene. CDR3 in amino acids: CASLEVGVAGGGEQFF. CDR3 DNA sequence: TGTGCCAGCTTGGAAGTCGGGGTAGCGGGAGGGGGTGAGCAGTTCTTC.

The chain recombines TRBV2 with TRBJ2-2; a possible D gene is TRBD2 (6 bases). The CDR3 extends over 15 amino acids. Trimming stripped 4 bases from V and 4 bases from J, with 13 bases between. Germline-derived CDR1 and CDR2 are SNHLY and FYNNEI. CDR3 residues: CASSASGAGTGELFF. DNA for the CDR3: TGTGCCAGCAGTGCATCGGGAGCCGGCACCGGGGAGCTGTTTTTT.